This T cell receptor (beta chain) was captured in a study of shared clonotypes between healthy human individuals. Study as a whole: Researchers assigned three CD4 naive, three CD4 memory, two CD8 naive and one CD8 memory plate to each donor.

This clone appeared a single time. Its target is unknown. Genomic DNA of every subset was divided equally among multiple immunoSEQ plates. Libraries were prepared by immunoSEQ multiplex PCR; TCRdb keeps only in-frame clonotypes and omits some of them. The sample comprises about 1.1 million clones, 60% to 80% of which are singletons, and more than 0.85% rests with the top ten. V shed 6 bases and J shed 8 bases, with 19 bases lying between them. The CDR3 has 14 amino acids. CDR1 MNHNS and CDR2 SASEGT come from the germline V gene. Findings of the study overall: The sole specimen, blood, was sampled, and tissue repertoires likely differ. Clonotypes which were not shared had lower generation probabilities than clonotypes that all four donors shared.

Material for sequencing was memory CD4+ T cells from PBMCs. The subset: CD45RA-negative fraction. The chain recombines TRBV6-1 with TRBJ1-2; tentatively, D is TRBD1 (5 bases). This receptor was obtained from a man aged 18-30 years in good health. Some clones in this sample may be carry-over from other donors' samples. The CDR3 DNA reads TGTGCCAGCAGCGAAAACCCCAGGGTAGACGGCTACACCTTC. It encodes CASSENPRVDGYTF.